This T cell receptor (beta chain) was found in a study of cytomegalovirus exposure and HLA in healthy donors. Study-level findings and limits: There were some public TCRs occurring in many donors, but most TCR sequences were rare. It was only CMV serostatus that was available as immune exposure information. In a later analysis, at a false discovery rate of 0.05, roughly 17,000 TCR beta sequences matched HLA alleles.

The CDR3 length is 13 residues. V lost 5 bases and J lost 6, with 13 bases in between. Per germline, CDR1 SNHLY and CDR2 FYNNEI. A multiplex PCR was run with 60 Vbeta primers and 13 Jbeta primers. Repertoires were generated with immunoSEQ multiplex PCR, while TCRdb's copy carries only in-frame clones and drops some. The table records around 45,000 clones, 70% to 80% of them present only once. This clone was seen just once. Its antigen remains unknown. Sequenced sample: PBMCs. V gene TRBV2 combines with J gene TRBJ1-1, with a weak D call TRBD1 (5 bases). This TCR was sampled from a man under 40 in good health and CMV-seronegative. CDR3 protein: CASSNPQGSEAFF. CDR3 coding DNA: TGTGCCAGCAGTAACCCCCAGGGATCTGAAGCTTTCTTT.